This TCR beta chain was recovered during a study of blood T cell repertoires in COVID-19. TCRdb keeps only in-frame clones here, not all; method: immunoSEQ multiplex PCR. This repertoire shows roughly 360,000 clones, approximately 80% found once; its top ten account for about 1%. CDR3 length equals 14 residues. The V end was cut by 5 bases, the J end by 7 bases, with 16 bases between. Germline V lookup: CDR1 SGHAT, CDR2 FQNNGV. This TCR derives from a human donor with acute or convalescent COVID-19. The donor label of this sample is uncertain. Material: peripheral blood. V is TRBV11-2 and J is TRBJ2-3, with D maybe TRBD1 (8 bases). CDR3 loop: CASSREQGGHTQYF. The CDR3 DNA follows: TGTGCCAGCAGCCGAGAACAGGGGGGGCATACGCAGTATTTT.